The 28 T cell receptor beta chains listed next were all sequenced from one sample in a study of shared clonotypes between healthy human individuals. Sequencing used immunoSEQ multiplex PCR; TCRdb keeps in-frame clones, though not all of them. The data contain about 870,000 clones, more than 85% of them seen just once; the ten biggest clones take up 24%. Naivety among CD8 cells was defined by CD45RO negativity and positive CCR7 selection, thereby excluding terminally differentiated effector memory CD45RA+ cells. Sequencing input: naive CD8+ T cells sorted from blood. These receptors were taken from a man younger than 45 in good health.

The chain couples TRBV27 to TRBJ2-7, with unresolved D. Trimming left V 5 bases short and J 6 bases short, with 11 bases between. The germline V gene encodes CDR1 MNHEY and CDR2 SMNVEV (reference sequence). The CDR3 contains 12 residues. In DNA, the CDR3 is TGTGCCAGCAGTCCTTTGGGTTCCGAGCAGTACTTC. Protein product: CASSPLGSEQYF.

V usage is TRBV5-1 and J usage is TRBJ2-1, with TRBD2 matching 9 bases. CDR3 length equals 14 residues. Losses at the gene ends were 3 bases for V and 5 bases for J; bases not matched to a gene: 3. From germline, CDR1 is SGHRS and CDR2 YFSETQ. CDR3 loop: CASSSSGNHNEQFF. The CDR3 DNA sequence: TGCGCCAGCAGCTCTAGCGGGAATCACAATGAGCAGTTCTTC.

The V gene is TRBV9, the J gene TRBJ2-1, with TRBD2 identical over 12 bases. This CDR3 contains 15 residues. Germline V gene lookup returns CDR1 SGDLS and CDR2 YYNGEE. V lost 4 bases, J lost 2 bases, and 1 base stayed unmatched. Written as DNA, the CDR3 is TGTGCCAGCAGCCCTAGCGGGAGGGCCTACAATGAGCAGTTCTTC. Protein product: CASSPSGRAYNEQFF.

As regards this clone: One end of the junction is discordant with germline, which a read error may explain. This chain uses TRBV14 with TRBJ2-7; maybe TRBD1 (5 bases). The CDR3 extends over 14 amino acids. Germline CDR1 and CDR2: SGHDN and FVKESK. For the CDR3, the DNA is TGTGCCGGCAGCCGAACCCAAGGGGCTTACGAGCAGTACTTC. It specifies CAGSRTQGAYEQYF.

A single count supports this clone. This chain links TRBV11-2 with TRBJ2-5, with D unresolved. The length of the CDR3 is 15 residues. V was cut by 4 bases and J by 2 bases, with 14 bases left in between. Germline V gene data show CDR1 as SGHAT and CDR2 as FQNNGV. Here the CDR3 reads CASSSYLAEQETQYF. The CDR3 coding sequence is TGTGCCAGCAGCTCCTACTTGGCGGAACAAGAGACCCAGTACTTC.

The V and J genes are TRBV10-2 and TRBJ2-7; D uncertain. The V gene lost 0 bases and the J gene lost 6 bases, with 9 bases spanning the gap. Germline V gene data show CDR1 as WSHSY and CDR2 as SAAADI. This CDR3 comprises 13 residues. The CDR3 loop reads CASSESKWSEQYF. The CDR3 bases are TGCGCCAGCAGTGAGTCGAAATGGAGCGAGCAGTACTTC.

This clone occurred a few times. The genes are TRBV6-1 and TRBJ1-2, with 9 positions matching TRBD1. The germline V gene has CDR1 MNHNS and CDR2 SASEGT. The CDR3 has 14 residues. After removal of 7 bases from V and 3 bases from J, the junction contained 6 bases not matched to a gene. The CDR3 loop is CASKAWDRDYGYTF. DNA of the CDR3: TGTGCCAGCAAAGCCTGGGACAGGGACTATGGCTACACCTTC.

This clone was observed once. The V and J genes are TRBV28 and TRBJ1-5; D uncertain. CDR1 is MDHEN and CDR2 is SYDVKM in the germline V gene. The length of the CDR3 is 15 residues. The germline V and J ends were trimmed by 6 bases and 5 bases, with 17 bases remaining between them. The CDR3: CASSLEPGAHQPQHF. The CDR3 DNA reads as TGTGCCAGCAGCCTAGAGCCGGGTGCCCATCAGCCCCAGCATTTT.

This clone was seen just once. Other DNA sequences in the same sample also yield this CDR3. The chain uses TRBV5-1 and TRBJ1-2; D is ambiguous. CDR1 and CDR2 (germline): SGHRS, YFSETQ. CDR3 length: 14 amino acids. V dropped 0 bases and J dropped 3 bases, with 9 bases sitting between them. For the CDR3, the DNA is TGCGCCAGCAGCTTGGTCGCCTCGGACTATGGCTACACCTTC. Translated, it gives CASSLVASDYGYTF.

The chain has TRBV11-2 and TRBJ2-7; 9 bases are a match to TRBD1. Trimming removed 5 bases from V and 0 bases from J; junction bases left unmatched: 5. Germline CDR1 SGHAT, CDR2 FQNNGV. The CDR3 runs 15 residues. The DNA of the CDR3 is TGTGCCAGCAGCCCCCGGACAGGGGTCTCCTACGAGCAGTACTTC. It yields the protein CASSPRTGVSYEQYF.

The gene calls are TRBV27 and TRBJ2-7; D unclear. Germline V lookup: CDR1 MNHEY, CDR2 SMNVEV (reference sequence). The CDR3 is 14 residues long. V was pared by 7 bases and J by 1 base, with 14 bases between. The CDR3 DNA is TGTGCCAGCACCCCCGGGCATCTTTCCTACGAGCAGTACTTC. Translating gives CASTPGHLSYEQYF.

In this sample, this clone turned up a few times. The CDR3 protein is CASSPPGPTYEQYF. CDR3 coding DNA: TGTGCCAGCAGCCCGCCGGGCCCGACCTACGAGCAGTACTTC. The rearrangement links TRBV28 to TRBJ2-7; D not resolved. The CDR3 loop spans 14 amino acids. In germline, CDR1 is MDHEN, CDR2 SYDVKM. Between the trimmed V and J ends, which lost 6 bases and 2 bases, there was a span of 14 bases.

This clone was seen once. The chain carries TRBV7-9 and TRBJ2-7, with D hard to call. The V gene lost 3 bases and the J gene lost 4 bases, with 13 bases spanning the gap. The CDR3 consists of 14 residues. The germline gives CDR1 SEHNR, CDR2 FQNEAQ (reference sequence). The DNA of the CDR3 is TGTGCCAGCAGCTTCGGGCAGAGGCCATACGAGCAGTACTTC. Encoded protein: CASSFGQRPYEQYF.

The chain combines TRBV27 with TRBJ2-7; D possibly uses TRBD1 or TRBD2 (6 bases each). CDR1 and CDR2 from the germline V gene are MNHEY and SMNVEV (reference sequence). V gave up 6 bases and J gave up 6 bases, with 24 bases separating them. The CDR3 sequence is 16 residues long. CDR3: CASRNRLDSPEGEQYF. The CDR3 coding sequence is TGTGCCAGCAGAAATCGTTTGGACAGCCCGGAGGGCGAGCAGTACTTC.

This clone appeared a single time. This same CDR3 is encoded by further DNA sequences in the sample. V usage is TRBV18 and J usage is TRBJ2-7, with D possibly TRBD2 on 6 matching bases. The germline CDR1 and CDR2 sequences are KGHSH and LQKENI. V was cut by 3 bases and J by 6 bases, with 6 bases left in between. This CDR3 is 11 amino acids long. CDR3: CASSPGGEQYF. The CDR3 bases are TGTGCCAGCTCACCGGGGGGCGAGCAGTACTTC.

V gene TRBV27 combines with J gene TRBJ1-2, with a tentative D call TRBD1 (6 bases). Germline V gene data show CDR1 as MNHEY and CDR2 as SMNVEV (reference sequence). V gave up 3 bases and J gave up 8 bases, with 22 bases separating them. CDR3 length: 16 amino acids. CDR3 amino acids: CASSFGGAVDGVGYTF. DNA of the CDR3: TGTGCCAGCAGTTTTGGGGGGGCGGTGGACGGGGTCGGCTACACCTTC.

This clone was detected once. The V and J genes are TRBV7-9 and TRBJ2-7; D ambiguous. This CDR3 has 16 residues. Trimming removed 0 bases from V and 1 base from J, with 13 bases in between. Per the germline V gene, CDR1 is SEHNR and CDR2 is FQNEAQ (reference sequence). CDR3 sequence (DNA): TGTGCCAGCAGCTTAGCGAAGTCTGAGAATTCCTACGAGCAGTACTTC. As protein: CASSLAKSENSYEQYF.

V is TRBV6-6 and J is TRBJ1-5, with a possible D match to TRBD1 (5 bases). Per germline, CDR1 MNHNY and CDR2 SVGAGI (reference sequence). CDR3 length: 15 residues. Trimming took 6 bases from V and 6 from J, leaving 18 bases between them. The CDR3 spells CASRKRDQGSQPQHF. Here the CDR3 DNA reads TGTGCCAGCAGGAAGCGAGACCAGGGTTCTCAGCCCCAGCATTTT.

J is TRBJ2-1 and V is TRBV12-5; no firm D call. Trimming took 9 bases from V and 1 from J, leaving 7 bases between them. Germline CDR1 LGHNT, CDR2 FRNRAP. This CDR3 has 12 residues. The CDR3 DNA follows: TGTGCTAGCAGCTATTCCTACAATGAGCAGTTCTTC. Translated: CASSYSYNEQFF.

Only one count was recorded for this clone. The chain is built from TRBV4-1 and TRBJ1-5; D possibly corresponds to TRBD1 (6 bases). The CDR3 spans 16 residues. CDR1 and CDR2 (germline): MGHRA, YSYEKL. V was cut by 5 bases and J by 5 bases, with 19 bases left in between. CDR3 coding DNA: TGCGCCAGCAGCGCCCGGACAGTAAGAGGAGATCAGCCCCAGCATTTT. It specifies CASSARTVRGDQPQHF.

This chain uses TRBV19 with TRBJ2-7; 12 nucleotides align to TRBD1. Unmatched junction bases numbered 10, after V lost 6 bases and J lost 7 bases. Germline V gene data show CDR1 as LNHDA and CDR2 as SQIVND (reference sequence). The CDR3 is 15 amino acids. The CDR3 sequence is CASSTGTGGLIEQYF. Here the CDR3 DNA reads TGTGCCAGTAGCACCGGGACAGGGGGCTTGATAGAGCAGTACTTC.

This chain joins TRBV13 and TRBJ2-7; the D is unclear. The germline V gene encodes CDR1 PRHDT and CDR2 FYEKMQ (reference sequence). This CDR3 has 14 amino acids. V dropped 6 bases and J dropped 3 bases, with 15 bases sitting between them. In DNA form, the CDR3 reads TGTGCCAGCAGTTCTTCCACGGTCATCTACGAGCAGTACTTC. This encodes CASSSSTVIYEQYF.

The rearrangement links TRBV7-9 to TRBJ2-1; D is perhaps TRBD2 (5 bases). Germline-derived CDR1 and CDR2 are SEHNR and FQNEAQ (reference sequence). The CDR3 is 14 residues long. Deletions cut 8 bases from V and 0 bases from J, with 11 bases between. The CDR3 nucleotides are TGTGCCAGCCTCGGGGAATCCTCCTACAATGAGCAGTTCTTC. Its translation: CASLGESSYNEQFF.

The chain couples TRBV29-1 to TRBJ2-7, with TRBD2 matching over 7 bases. This CDR3 contains 15 residues. V trimming: 0 bases; J trimming: 0 bases; junction bases outside the gene matches: 5. Germline V gives CDR1 SQVTM, CDR2 ANQGSEA. CDR3 nucleotides: TGCAGCGTTGAAGAGGCGGGAGCCCTCTCCTACGAGCAGTACTTC. Translating gives CSVEEAGALSYEQYF.

The rearrangement uses TRBV4-1 and TRBJ2-1; D ambiguous. Germline CDR1 and CDR2: MGHRA and YSYEKL. The CDR3 length is 13 residues. Trimming shortened V by 0 bases and J by 6 bases, and 6 bases separated the two germline ends. CDR3 protein: CASSQERGNEQFF. The DNA of the CDR3 is TGCGCCAGCAGCCAAGAAAGAGGCAATGAGCAGTTCTTC.

The CDR3 coding sequence is TGCGCCAGCAGCTTGGGATCGGGGTTTGGCCTTCTGAACACTGAAGCTTTCTTT. Translated, it gives CASSLGSGFGLLNTEAFF. The chain has TRBV5-1 and TRBJ1-1, with D uncertain. Germline-derived CDR1 and CDR2 are SGHRS and YFSETQ. The CDR3 length is 18 residues. V dropped 0 bases and J dropped 0 bases, with 18 bases sitting between them.

CDR3 loop: CASNSGDRGQNTDTQYF. The CDR3 region has the DNA TGTGCCAGTAATAGCGGGGACAGGGGGCAGAACACAGATACGCAGTATTTT. This rearrangement joins TRBV2 to TRBJ2-3, with 12 positions matching TRBD1. The CDR3 contains 17 residues. J gave up 2 bases and V 9 bases, and 12 bases lay outside the gene matches. Germline CDR1 SNHLY, CDR2 FYNNEI.

The chain combines TRBV15 with TRBJ2-2, with D possibly being TRBD2 (8 bases). The V gene's germline CDR1 is LNHNV and CDR2 YYDKDF (reference sequence). The CDR3 spans 21 residues. Trimming pared 4 bases from V and 6 bases from J, leaving 33 bases between. The CDR3 nucleotides are TGTGCCACCAGCAACAACCGGGACAGCACACGGGGCGGGAGGCATCCCGGGGAGCTGTTTTTT. It codes for CATSNNRDSTRGGRHPGELFF. The full variable domain, completed using reference TRBV15 and TRBJ2-2, is DAMVIQNPRYQVTQFGKPVTLSCSQTLNHNVMYWYQQKSSQAPKLLFHYYDKDFNNEADTPDNFQSRRPNTSFCFLDIRSPGLGDTAMYLCATSNNRDSTRGGRHPGELFFGEGSRLTVL.